This entry features one T cell receptor (beta chain) sequence. Its matching antigen is unknown. The sample comes from a study of blood T cells in healthy people across ages. Study observations and caveats: In older individuals, TCR beta diversity per million T cells was lower, falling roughly linearly with age.

V trimming: 3 bases; J trimming: 8 bases; junction bases outside the gene matches: 10. This CDR3 has 15 residues. The germline V gene encodes CDR1 SGHVS and CDR2 FNYEAQ. A second roughly 7 to 12 cycle PCR used barcoded and J-beta primers. TCRdb analysed the 5' RACE reads with MiXCR anew, one entry per CDR3 protein. There are 750,000 to 1,000,000 distinct CDR3 sequences in the sample; under 35% occur only once, and approximately 10% lies in the top ten. The same data also went into a second study, on T cells of mothers and their children. According to that study: Biologically related mothers and children overlapped slightly more than unrelated pairs, a non-significant difference.

Sample: blood. This sequence joins TRBV7-6 and TRBJ1-2, with TRBD1 identical over 9 bases. This receptor was taken from a woman between 35 and 50 years old in good health. The CDR3 DNA reads TGTGCCAGCAGCTTTGGACAGGGGAAAGGTGGGGGCTACACCTTC. Translation: CASSFGQGKGGGYTF.